This entry is about one T cell receptor beta chain. Its antigen is undetermined. This sample was included in a study of T cell responses to AZD1222 COVID-19 vaccine. Notes on the study in general: The donor group comprised mostly white British people and more females; the analysis possibly underestimated clonal diversity.

Produced via immunoSEQ multiplex PCR; TCRdb's table is partial and in-frame only. Found here are fewer than 150,000 clones, 92% of them singletons; the top ten hold 14% to 15%. This CDR3 has 16 residues. V was pared by 2 bases and J by 4 bases, with 17 bases between. CDR1 and CDR2 (germline): MNHEY, SVGEGT. This TCR came from an adult in good health. Material: peripheral blood, obtained on day 0 of AZD1222 vaccination. V usage is TRBV6-2 or TRBV6-3 and J usage is TRBJ1-2; weak D call: TRBD1 (6 bases). As DNA, the CDR3 is TGTGCCAGCAGTTACGCTCCTCTGGACAGCAGCTATGGCTACACCTTC. Encoded protein: CASSYAPLDSSYGYTF.